Presented here are 26 T cell receptor beta chains from one specimen sequenced in a study of T cell repertoires in cytomegalovirus infection. Antigens of these TCRs are unknown. TCRdb re-derived calls from the reads in MiXCR, one entry per CDR3 protein. The sample yields about 830,000 distinct CDR3 sequences, over 25% seen once. This material consisted of cultured CD8+ T cells from PBMCs, taken from culture after CMV antigen stimulation. The receptors originated from a human donor in good health (CMV status not recorded). Some clones in this sample may be carry-over from other donors' samples.

This clonotype was found a few times. The chain couples TRBV6-6 to TRBJ2-7; 9 bases match TRBD1. V lost 5 bases, J lost 5 bases, and 7 bases stayed unmatched. CDR3 size: 14 residues. From germline, CDR1 is MNHNY and CDR2 SVGAGI (reference sequence). DNA for the CDR3: TGTGCCAGCAGTAGCGGACAGGGGTTACACGAGCAGTACGTC. It encodes CASSSGQGLHEQYV.

This chain connects TRBV2 to TRBJ2-7; D gene uncertain. This CDR3 region has 11 residues. Trimming stripped 4 bases from V and 9 bases from J, with 10 bases between. CDR1 and CDR2 (germline): SNHLY, FYNNEI. CDR3 amino acids: CASSGEKGQYF. CDR3 sequence (DNA): TGTGCCAGCAGTGGAGAAAAAGGGCAGTACTTC.

The chain couples TRBV4-3 to TRBJ2-1; D unclear. With 3 bases removed from V and 8 bases from J, the gap between germline ends came to 11 bases. CDR1 LGHNA and CDR2 YSLEER come from the germline V gene. The CDR3 sequence is 13 residues long. The CDR3 nucleotides are TGCGCCAGCAGCCATGTCGGACGCGATGAGCAGTTCTTC. Amino acids: CASSHVGRDEQFF.

The V and J genes are TRBV5-1 and TRBJ1-2, with 8 bases aligning to TRBD1. Germline loops: CDR1 SGHRS, CDR2 YFSETQ. V lost 0 bases and J lost 4; bases outside the gene matches: 8. The CDR3 extends over 16 amino acids. DNA for the CDR3: TGCGCCAGCAGCTTGGACCCTGGACAGGGACGCTATGGCTACACCTTC. The encoded protein is CASSLDPGQGRYGYTF.

This clonotype showed up just a few times. V gene TRBV5-4 combines with J gene TRBJ2-1; a possible D gene is TRBD1 (6 bases). The CDR3 is made up of 15 amino acids. V shed 4 bases and J shed 2 bases, with 13 bases lying between them. Germline lookup yields CDR1 SGHNT and CDR2 YYREEE (reference sequence). CDR3 amino acids: CASSTKQGTYNEQFF. The DNA for the CDR3 is TGTGCCAGCAGCACAAAACAGGGAACCTACAATGAGCAGTTCTTC.

In its sample, this clonotype was seen many times. The chain recombines TRBV7-6 with TRBJ2-6; D gene ambiguous. Germline V gives CDR1 SGHVS, CDR2 FNYEAQ. Trimming stripped 4 bases from V and 4 bases from J, with 11 bases between. This CDR3 is 15 amino acids long. The CDR3 DNA follows: TGTGCCAGCAGCTGGCTCGGCGACGGGGCCAACGTCCTGACTTTC. This gives the protein CASSWLGDGANVLTF.

This chain joins TRBV19 and TRBJ2-2; D is unresolved. The CDR3 contains 11 residues. V dropped 6 bases and J dropped 6 bases, with 5 bases sitting between them. Germline loops: CDR1 LNHDA, CDR2 SQIVND (reference sequence). CDR3 DNA sequence: TGTGCCAGTAGGTACGCCGGGGAGCTGTTTTTT. Translating it yields CASRYAGELFF. The full variable domain, completed using reference TRBV19 and TRBJ2-2, is DGGITQSPKYLFRKEGQNVTLSCEQNLNHDAMYWYRQDPGQGLRLIYYSQIVNDFQKGDIAEGYSVSREKKESFPLTVTSAQKNPTAFYLCASRYAGELFFGEGSRLTVL.

V gene TRBV2 combines with J gene TRBJ2-5; D possibly corresponds to TRBD2 (6 bases). Germline CDR1 is SNHLY and CDR2 is FYNNEI. V was clipped by 0 bases and J by 6 bases, with 17 bases between them. The CDR3 length is 16 residues. The CDR3 loop is CASSEARDSSRKTQYF. CDR3 DNA sequence: TGTGCCAGCAGTGAAGCGCGGGACTCGTCTCGGAAGACCCAGTACTTC.

This clonotype was counted at least ten times. The CDR3 loop is CASSWGNTEAFF. Written as DNA, the CDR3 is TGTGCCAGCAGTTGGGGGAACACTGAAGCTTTCTTT. The chain joins TRBV6-2 or TRBV6-3 to TRBJ1-1; D is unresolved. The CDR3 is 12 residues long. Trimming removed 4 bases at V and 1 base at J, with 4 bases between. In germline, CDR1 is MNHEY, CDR2 SVGEGT.

V usage is TRBV19 and J usage is TRBJ1-5; D gene uncertain. The length of the CDR3 is 13 residues. Germline V lookup: CDR1 LNHDA, CDR2 SQIVND (reference sequence). Trimming left V 7 bases short and J 7 bases short, with 14 bases between. The CDR3: CASIGSDLQPQHF. As DNA, the CDR3 is TGTGCCAGTATAGGCTCTGATCTCCAGCCCCAGCATTTT.

The CDR3 sequence: CSAKGGGQGVDEQYF. CDR3 nucleotide sequence: TGCAGCGCTAAGGGTGGTGGACAAGGGGTAGACGAGCAGTACTTC. V gene TRBV29-1 combines with J gene TRBJ2-7, with D possibly being TRBD1 (5 bases). V shed 7 bases and J shed 5 bases, with 24 bases lying between them. CDR1 and CDR2 from the germline V gene are SQVTM and ANQGSEA. CDR3 length: 15 amino acids.

The rearrangement uses TRBV7-9 and TRBJ2-5; 8 bases are a match to TRBD1. With V trimmed by 5 bases and J by 2 bases, 13 bases remained unmatched. Germline CDR1 is SEHNR and CDR2 is FQNEAQ (reference sequence). The CDR3 has 17 amino acids. The CDR3 here is CASSDSGRGPWQETQYF. DNA of the CDR3: TGTGCCAGCAGCGACTCTGGCAGGGGGCCATGGCAAGAGACCCAGTACTTC.

The chain couples TRBV5-4 to TRBJ1-1; D is possibly TRBD1 (5 bases). Germline V gene data show CDR1 as SGHNT and CDR2 as YYREEE (reference sequence). Deletions cut 6 bases from V and 6 bases from J, with 15 bases between. CDR3 length equals 13 residues. CDR3 residues: CASTEKGWPEAFF. The CDR3 DNA reads as TGTGCCAGCACCGAGAAGGGGTGGCCTGAAGCTTTCTTT.

This clonotype was observed many times. This chain links TRBV6-2 or TRBV6-3 with TRBJ2-3, with 10 bases aligning to TRBD2. The trim removed 0 bases at V and 4 bases at J, leaving 4 bases unmatched. Germline V lookup: CDR1 MNHEY, CDR2 SVGEGT. The CDR3 spans 16 residues. The CDR3 region has the DNA TGTGCCAGCAGTTACTCGAACCTAGCGGGGGCAGATACGCAGTATTTT. Its protein product is CASSYSNLAGADTQYF.

The chain combines TRBV12-3 or TRBV12-4 with TRBJ2-7, with D unresolved. The CDR3 length is 13 residues. Trimming removed 7 bases at V and 6 bases at J, with 16 bases between. CDR3 coding DNA: TGTGCCAGCACCATTAACCCATCGGGCGAGCAGTACTTC. Translated: CASTINPSGEQYF.

This clonotype occurred a few times. V and J are TRBV27 and TRBJ2-3, with D possibly being TRBD2 (5 bases). Trimming shortened V by 5 bases and J by 1 base, and 10 bases separated the two germline ends. CDR1 is MNHEY, CDR2 SMNVEV, per germline (reference sequence). The CDR3 loop spans 14 amino acids. The CDR3 bases are TGTGCCAGCAGTCCGTCGCGGGGCACAGATACGCAGTATTTT. This translates into CASSPSRGTDTQYF.

The chain joins TRBV19 to TRBJ2-1; the D gene could be TRBD1 or TRBD2 (5 bases each). CDR3 size: 12 residues. Trimming cost V 1 base and J 10 bases, with 8 bases left between them. Germline loops: CDR1 LNHDA, CDR2 SQIVND (reference sequence). The CDR3 DNA is TGTGCCAGTAGTATAGGAGGGGTAGAGCAGTTCTTC. Translating gives CASSIGGVEQFF.

The table lists this clonotype with a count of one. The genes are TRBV4-2 and TRBJ1-2, with D tentatively TRBD1 (5 bases). Germline V gene lookup returns CDR1 LGHNA and CDR2 YNFKEQ. V lost 1 base to trimming and J lost 2 bases, with 11 bases between them. The CDR3 is 15 residues long. CDR3 amino acids: CASSQALGGNYGYTF. The DNA of the CDR3 is TGTGCCAGCAGCCAAGCCCTCGGGGGAAACTATGGCTACACCTTC.

About this clonotype: This sequence may be a read error, since a much larger clone differs from it by one base. This sequence joins TRBV7-2 and TRBJ1-1; a weak D match, TRBD1 (6 bases). With 1 base removed from V and 4 bases from J, the gap between germline ends came to 10 bases. Germline loops: CDR1 SGHTA, CDR2 FQGNSA. CDR3 length: 14 residues. CDR3 amino acids: CASSLVRGATEAFF. The CDR3 DNA follows: TGTGCCAGCAGCTTAGTGCGGGGGGCCACTGAAGCTTTCTTT.

This clonotype was detected a few times. The chain carries TRBV5-1 and TRBJ1-1; a weak D match, TRBD1 (6 bases). Germline CDR1 and CDR2: SGHRS and YFSETQ. V dropped 2 bases and J dropped 1 base, with 18 bases sitting between them. The CDR3 contains 17 residues. The CDR3 coding sequence is TGCGCCAGCAGCTTATACGGGGGCGATTTGCCGAACACTGAAGCTTTCTTT. Translation gives CASSLYGGDLPNTEAFF.

This chain links TRBV11-3 with TRBJ2-3; 13 bases fit TRBD2. From germline, CDR1 is SGHNT and CDR2 YENEEA. The CDR3 runs 19 residues. Trimming cost V 5 bases and J 2 bases; bases outside gene matches: 13. The CDR3 nucleotides are TGTGCCAGCAGCCAAACAACTAGCGGGGGGGACTACCACACAGATACGCAGTATTTT. Protein product: CASSQTTSGGDYHTDTQYF.

This clonotype has at least ten counts. The J gene is TRBJ2-1, the V gene TRBV27; D gene unclear. CDR1 MNHEY and CDR2 SMNVEV come from the germline V gene (reference sequence). V gave up 7 bases and J gave up 2 bases, with 12 bases separating them. The CDR3 consists of 14 residues. The CDR3 is CASTSGGAYNEQFF. CDR3 nucleotides: TGTGCCAGCACCTCAGGTGGGGCCTACAATGAGCAGTTCTTC.

The CDR3 sequence: CASSVARVTEAFF. The CDR3 nucleotides are TGCGCCAGCAGTGTGGCCAGGGTCACTGAAGCTTTCTTT. The rearrangement uses TRBV10-2 and TRBJ1-1; TRBD1 might be the D (5 bases). Trimming removed 4 bases from V and 4 bases from J, with 10 bases in between. Germline lookup yields CDR1 WSHSY and CDR2 SAAADI. CDR3 length: 13 amino acids.

Turning to this clonotype: A read error may be the cause here, since a much bigger clone is one base away. The V and J genes are TRBV4-1 and TRBJ1-5; possible D gene TRBD1, 5 bases. The CDR3 is 12 residues long. The germline V and J ends were trimmed by 3 bases and 6 bases, with 6 bases remaining between them. Per the germline V gene, CDR1 is MGHRA and CDR2 is YSYEKL. DNA of the CDR3: TGCGCCAGCAGCCATGGGGGTCAGCCCCAGCATTTT. As protein: CASSHGGQPQHF.

This chain links TRBV12-3 or TRBV12-4 with TRBJ2-1; D is ambiguous. V lost 3 bases and J 8 bases, leaving 5 bases between the germline ends. CDR3 length: 11 residues. The CDR3 DNA sequence: TGTGCCAGCAGTTTTAAAGATGAGCAGTTCTTC. This codes for CASSFKDEQFF.

This clonotype appeared many times. The chain recombines TRBV12-3 or TRBV12-4 with TRBJ1-2; D remains ambiguous. The length of the CDR3 is 17 residues. V lost 4 bases and J lost 4, with 22 bases in between. The CDR3: CASSSHPERKSSYGYTF. In DNA, the CDR3 is TGTGCCAGCAGTTCCCACCCCGAACGTAAATCCTCCTATGGCTACACCTTC.